The 21 T cell receptor beta chains below all came from one sample that was sequenced in a study of Ad26.COV2.S vaccination and SARS-CoV-2 variants (dated by TCRdb to about 2021). The method behind the library was the immunoSEQ multiplex PCR assay. In TCRdb, the immuneACCESS table is reduced to in-frame sequences with V and J assigned. These tables do not hold every clone; where another copy was compared, an unresolved V gene accounts for under half, and the others remain unexplained. The sample table holds 350,000 to 400,000 clones, of which roughly nine tenths were seen once. The ten largest clonotypes hold about 3.6% of the sample. This sample's treatment or condition label indicates: some 20 received Ad26.COV2.S at low or high dose, single or two shots; about 5 received placebo; per-sample allocation not given. For vaccine and placebo recipients, repertoires were sequenced using samples collected on day 63 after the first injection.

This material consisted of peripheral blood, taken in a trial of Ad26.COV2.S vaccine versus placebo. All receptors derive from a person aged 18-65 years who received the Ad26.COV2.S COVID-19 vaccine or a placebo.

The rearrangement uses TRBV19 and TRBJ1-1; D is possibly TRBD1 (6 bases). V was trimmed by 3 bases and J by 5 bases, leaving 16 bases between them. This CDR3 comprises 15 residues. Per germline, CDR1 LNHDA and CDR2 SQIVND (reference sequence). The CDR3 DNA sequence: TGTGCCAGTAGTATCAGGGGCGCTGGGAGGACTGAAGCTTTCTTT. Translating gives CASSIRGAGRTEAFF.

This chain links TRBV5-6 with TRBJ2-3; tentatively, D is TRBD1 or TRBD2 (5 bases each). This CDR3 region has 13 residues. Trimming cost V 4 bases and J 9 bases, with 15 bases left between them. Germline V lookup: CDR1 SGHDT, CDR2 YYEEEE. In DNA form, the CDR3 reads TGTGCCAGCAGCGACGGTACGGGGCGCACGCAGTATTTT. It is translated as CASSDGTGRTQYF.

V usage is TRBV9 and J usage is TRBJ1-2; D possibly corresponds to TRBD1 (5 bases). Between the trimmed V and J ends, which lost 0 bases and 3 bases, there was a span of 15 bases. Germline V gene sequence: CDR1 SGDLS, CDR2 YYNGEE. This CDR3 is built from 16 residues. The CDR3 here is CASSVDMGQQDYGYTF. CDR3 nucleotides: TGTGCCAGCAGCGTAGACATGGGCCAACAGGACTATGGCTACACCTTC.

The gene calls are TRBV18 and TRBJ2-2; D uncertain. The CDR3 sequence is 15 residues long. CDR1 and CDR2 (germline): KGHSH, LQKENI. Trimming took 6 bases from V and 5 from J, leaving 16 bases between them. This CDR3 reads CASSQADGWTGELFF. DNA of the CDR3: TGTGCCAGCTCTCAGGCAGACGGGTGGACCGGGGAGCTGTTTTTT.

This chain links TRBV2 with TRBJ1-1; D unresolved. The germline V and J ends were trimmed by 4 bases and 9 bases, with 6 bases remaining between them. This CDR3 is built from 10 residues. Germline V gene lookup returns CDR1 SNHLY and CDR2 FYNNEI. CDR3 residues: CASSGLKAFF. CDR3 DNA sequence: TGTGCCAGCAGTGGGTTGAAAGCTTTCTTT. Full variable domain (remainder filled in from reference TRBV2 and TRBJ1-1): EPEVTQTPSHQVTQMGQEVILRCVPISNHLYFYWYRQILGQKVEFLVSFYNNEISEKSEIFDDQFSVERPDGSNFTLKIRSTKLEDSAMYFCASSGLKAFFGQGTRLTVV.

The chain recombines TRBV4-2 with TRBJ2-7; D call uncertain. In germline, CDR1 is LGHNA, CDR2 YNFKEQ. The CDR3 runs 15 residues. With 4 bases removed from V and 2 bases from J, the gap between germline ends came to 15 bases. CDR3: CASSPDGLRPYEQYF. The CDR3 DNA is TGTGCCAGCAGCCCAGACGGCTTAAGGCCCTACGAGCAGTACTTC.

V and J are TRBV11-2 and TRBJ2-5; 12 bases align to TRBD2. Germline CDR1 SGHAT, CDR2 FQNNGV. J was trimmed by 2 bases and V by 2 bases; bases with no gene match: 0. The CDR3 is 15 amino acids. The CDR3 DNA follows: TGTGCCAGCAGCTTAACTAGCGGGGGGCAAGAGACCCAGTACTTC. It encodes CASSLTSGGQETQYF.

J is TRBJ2-7 and V is TRBV11-3; D is unclear. The CDR3 is made up of 14 amino acids. The ends were cut back, 4 bases at V and 1 base at J, with 11 bases in the middle. The V gene's germline CDR1 is SGHNT and CDR2 YENEEA. The CDR3 sequence is CASSSSLESYEQYF. As DNA, the CDR3 is TGTGCCAGCAGCTCCAGTTTAGAGTCCTACGAGCAGTACTTC.

This clone has only one observation. V usage is TRBV9 and J usage is TRBJ1-1, with a possible D match to TRBD1 (5 bases). The CDR3 is 14 residues long. CDR1 and CDR2 (germline): SGDLS, YYNGEE. The V gene lost 2 bases and the J gene lost 7 bases, with 15 bases spanning the gap. CDR3 in amino acids: CASSVEIEGSEAFF. The DNA for the CDR3 is TGTGCCAGCAGCGTCGAGATCGAGGGGAGTGAAGCTTTCTTT.

CDR3 DNA: TGTGCCAGCAGCTTAGGAGGGGGCACTGAAGCTTTCTTT. Translating it yields CASSLGGGTEAFF. The chain carries TRBV13 and TRBJ1-1; tentative D call: TRBD1 (6 bases). V was pared by 0 bases and J by 4 bases, with 6 bases between. The CDR3 extends over 13 amino acids. CDR1 is PRHDT and CDR2 is FYEKMQ in the germline V gene (reference sequence).

This clone was detected only once. The V call is TRBV24-1, the J call TRBJ1-2; D call uncertain. CDR3 length equals 11 residues. The V end lost 9 bases, the J end lost 4 bases, and 8 bases lay between the germline ends. Germline V gives CDR1 KGHDR, CDR2 SFDVKD. CDR3 sequence reads: CATGTSYGYTF. CDR3 bases: TGTGCCACCGGTACCTCCTATGGCTACACCTTC.

This chain connects TRBV6-5 to TRBJ2-2; D is unresolved. V was clipped by 8 bases and J by 5 bases, with 12 bases between them. The CDR3 has 13 residues. Per the germline V gene, CDR1 is MNHEY and CDR2 is SVGAGI. In DNA, the CDR3 is TGTGCCAGCGTTGAGGCGGCTACCGGGGAGCTGTTTTTT. Protein sequence: CASVEAATGELFF.

This sequence joins TRBV6-5 and TRBJ2-3; D remains ambiguous. Trimming took 8 bases from V and 2 from J, leaving 11 bases between them. The CDR3 spans 13 residues. Germline CDR1 and CDR2: MNHEY and SVGAGI. The CDR3 nucleotides read TGTGCCAGCGGGCCGGACCCCACAGATACGCAGTATTTT. This gives the protein CASGPDPTDTQYF.

The rearrangement joins TRBV27 to TRBJ2-5, with TRBD2 matching 8 bases. The CDR3 totals 14 residues. The trim removed 6 bases at V and 2 bases at J, leaving 5 bases unmatched. CDR1 and CDR2 (germline): MNHEY, SMNVEV (reference sequence). CDR3 sequence (DNA): TGTGCCAGCAGCCCGGTAGCGGGGCAAGAGACCCAGTACTTC. It yields the protein CASSPVAGQETQYF.

The chain recombines TRBV27 with TRBJ2-2, with D maybe TRBD2 (6 bases). V shed 3 bases and J shed 3 bases, with 8 bases lying between them. This CDR3 has 14 residues. In germline, CDR1 is MNHEY, CDR2 SMNVEV (reference sequence). The CDR3 DNA is TGTGCCAGCAGTTTTGGAGGGTACACCGGGGAGCTGTTTTTT. This encodes CASSFGGYTGELFF.

The V call is TRBV7-2, the J call TRBJ2-7, with D possibly matching TRBD2 (6 bases). The CDR3 is made up of 17 amino acids. The germline V and J ends were trimmed by 2 bases and 5 bases, with 22 bases remaining between them. Germline CDR1 is SGHTA and CDR2 is FQGNSA. The CDR3 region has the DNA TGTGCCAGCAGCTTACGGGGAGGCAGGGCAAGTCTAAACGAGCAGTACTTC. Residues: CASSLRGGRASLNEQYF. Drawing the rest from reference TRBV7-2 and TRBJ2-7, the complete variable domain is GAGVSQSPSNKVTEKGKDVELRCDPISGHTALYWYRQSLGQGLEFLIYFQGNSAPDKSGLPSDRFSAERTGGSVSTLTIQRTQQEDSAVYLCASSLRGGRASLNEQYFGPGTRLTVT.

V gene TRBV7-9 combines with J gene TRBJ2-1, with 10 bases lining up with TRBD2. The trim removed 5 bases at V and 6 bases at J, leaving 7 bases unmatched. The CDR3 is 15 residues long. Germline V CDR1 and CDR2: SEHNR, FQNEAQ (reference sequence). The CDR3 region is CASSPSGGVANEQFF. The CDR3 region has the DNA TGTGCCAGCAGCCCAAGCGGGGGGGTTGCCAATGAGCAGTTCTTC.

This chain uses TRBV20-1 with TRBJ1-2; D gene unclear. CDR3 length: 11 residues. Germline-derived CDR1 and CDR2 are DFQATT and SNEGSKA (reference sequence). V was shortened by 0 bases and J by 5 bases, with 4 bases between the two germline ends. CDR3 bases: TGCAGTGCTAGAGAGGGGTATGGCTACACCTTC. Its protein product is CSAREGYGYTF.

V gene TRBV19 combines with J gene TRBJ2-4; D is ambiguous. The CDR3 has 14 amino acids. CDR1 and CDR2 from the germline V gene are LNHDA and SQIVND (reference sequence). Trimming cost V 2 bases and J 5 bases, with 10 bases left between them. In DNA form, the CDR3 reads TGTGCCAGTAGTATAACGGCAGGAGAAAACATTCAGTACTTC. It specifies CASSITAGENIQYF.

This chain connects TRBV6-5 to TRBJ1-5; 8 nucleotides match TRBD1. CDR1 and CDR2 from the germline V gene are MNHEY and SVGAGI. After removal of 6 bases from V and 7 bases from J, the junction contained 11 bases not matched to a gene. This CDR3 comprises 15 residues. In DNA, the CDR3 is TGTGCCAGCAGCGTAGGGCAGGGGGCGGGCCAGCCCCAGCATTTT. Amino acids: CASSVGQGAGQPQHF.

J is TRBJ1-1 and V is TRBV25-1; D not certain. Between the trimmed V and J ends, which lost 1 base and 1 base, there was a span of 13 bases. The CDR3 consists of 16 residues. Germline loops: CDR1 MGHDK, CDR2 SYGVNS. The CDR3 here is CASSESGRLTNTEAFF. In DNA form, the CDR3 reads TGTGCCAGCAGTGAATCGGGCAGGCTGACGAACACTGAAGCTTTCTTT.